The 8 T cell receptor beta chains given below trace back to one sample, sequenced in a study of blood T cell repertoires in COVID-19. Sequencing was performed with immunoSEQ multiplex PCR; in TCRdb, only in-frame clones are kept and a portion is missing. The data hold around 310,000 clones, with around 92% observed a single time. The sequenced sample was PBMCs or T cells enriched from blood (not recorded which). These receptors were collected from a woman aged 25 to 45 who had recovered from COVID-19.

CDR3 coding DNA: TGTGCTAGCGAAGGAGGGGACAGACTCGTTTTGTTGGAAGAGCAGTACTTC. This translates into CASEGGDRLVLLEEQYF. The V gene is TRBV7-9, the J gene TRBJ2-7; TRBD1 might be the D (7 bases). This CDR3 region has 17 residues. Germline-derived CDR1 and CDR2 are SEHNR and FQNEAQ (reference sequence).

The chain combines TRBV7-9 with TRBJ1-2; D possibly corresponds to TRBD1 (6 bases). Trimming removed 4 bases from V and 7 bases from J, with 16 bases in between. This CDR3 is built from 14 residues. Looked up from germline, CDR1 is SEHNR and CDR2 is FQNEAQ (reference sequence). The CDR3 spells CASSWDDRLGGYTF. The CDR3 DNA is TGTGCCAGCAGCTGGGACGACAGGCTTGGTGGCTACACCTTC. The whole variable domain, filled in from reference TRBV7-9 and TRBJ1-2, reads DTGVSQNPRHKITKRGQNVTFRCDPISEHNRLYWYRQTLGQGPEFLTYFQNEAQLEKSRLLSDRFSAERPKGSFSTLEIQRTEQGDSAMYLCASSWDDRLGGYTFGSGTRLTVV.

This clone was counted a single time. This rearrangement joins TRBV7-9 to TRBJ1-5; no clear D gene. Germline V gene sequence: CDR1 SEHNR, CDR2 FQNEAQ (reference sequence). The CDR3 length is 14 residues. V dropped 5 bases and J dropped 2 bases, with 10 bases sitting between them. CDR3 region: CASSPIRGNQPQHF. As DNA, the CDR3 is TGTGCCAGCAGCCCCATTCGAGGCAATCAGCCCCAGCATTTT. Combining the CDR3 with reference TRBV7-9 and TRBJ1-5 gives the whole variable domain DTGVSQNPRHKITKRGQNVTFRCDPISEHNRLYWYRQTLGQGPEFLTYFQNEAQLEKSRLLSDRFSAERPKGSFSTLEIQRTEQGDSAMYLCASSPIRGNQPQHFGDGTRLSIL.

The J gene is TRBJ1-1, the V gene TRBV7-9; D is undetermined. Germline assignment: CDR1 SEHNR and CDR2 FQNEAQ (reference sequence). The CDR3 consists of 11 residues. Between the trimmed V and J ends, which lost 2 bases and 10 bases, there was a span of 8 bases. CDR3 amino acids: CASSLITGAFF. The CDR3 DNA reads TGTGCCAGCAGCTTAATAACGGGAGCTTTCTTT.

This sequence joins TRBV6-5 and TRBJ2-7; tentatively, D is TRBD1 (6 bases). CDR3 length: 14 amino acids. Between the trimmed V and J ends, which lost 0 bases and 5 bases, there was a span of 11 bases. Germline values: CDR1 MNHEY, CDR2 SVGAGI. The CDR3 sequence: CASSYSRGNHEQYF. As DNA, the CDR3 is TGTGCCAGCAGTTACTCGAGGGGGAATCACGAGCAGTACTTC.

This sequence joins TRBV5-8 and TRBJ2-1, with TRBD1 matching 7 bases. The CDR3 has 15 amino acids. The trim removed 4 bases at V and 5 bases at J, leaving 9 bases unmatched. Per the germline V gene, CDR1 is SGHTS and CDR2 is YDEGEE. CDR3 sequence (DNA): TGTGCCAGCAGCCTCAATTCCGGGACAGACAATGAGCAGTTCTTC. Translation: CASSLNSGTDNEQFF.

The CDR3 DNA follows: TGTGCCAGCGAACTCCGCTCTGGGGCCAACGTCCTGACTTTC. Translated, it gives CASELRSGANVLTF. The V gene is TRBV9, the J gene TRBJ2-6, with unresolved D. The V and J ends lost 7 bases and 0 bases respectively, with 8 bases between them. The CDR3 loop spans 14 amino acids. Germline V gene sequence: CDR1 SGDLS, CDR2 YYNGEE.

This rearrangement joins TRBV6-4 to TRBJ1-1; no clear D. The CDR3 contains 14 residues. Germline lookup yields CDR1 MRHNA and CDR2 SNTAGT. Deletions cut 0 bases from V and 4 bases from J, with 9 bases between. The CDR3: CASSDSSGVTEAFF. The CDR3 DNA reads TGTGCCAGCAGTGACTCGTCCGGGGTCACTGAAGCTTTCTTT.